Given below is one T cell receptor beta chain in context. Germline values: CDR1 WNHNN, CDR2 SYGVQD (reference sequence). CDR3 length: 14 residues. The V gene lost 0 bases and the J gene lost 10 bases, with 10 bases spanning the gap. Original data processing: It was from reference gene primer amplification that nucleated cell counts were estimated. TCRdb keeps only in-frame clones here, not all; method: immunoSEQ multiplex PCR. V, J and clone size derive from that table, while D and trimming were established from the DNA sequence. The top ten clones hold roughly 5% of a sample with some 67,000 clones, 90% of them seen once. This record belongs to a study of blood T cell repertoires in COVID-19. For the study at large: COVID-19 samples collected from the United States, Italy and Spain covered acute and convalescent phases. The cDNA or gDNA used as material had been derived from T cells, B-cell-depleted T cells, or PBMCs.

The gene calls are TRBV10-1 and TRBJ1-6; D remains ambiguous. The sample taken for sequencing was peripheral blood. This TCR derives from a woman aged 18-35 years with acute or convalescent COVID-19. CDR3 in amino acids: CASSESRAGSPLHF. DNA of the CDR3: TGCGCCAGCAGTGAGTCGCGAGCGGGCTCACCCCTCCACTTT.